Presented here are 25 T cell receptor beta chains from one specimen sequenced in a study of CD8 T cells in Susac syndrome. Reverse transcription used about 0.45 to 1 ug RNA and random hexamers. TCRdb independently ran MiXCR on the immunoSEQ multiplex PCR reads; one entry per CDR3 protein. The sample includes 95,000 to 150,000 distinct CDR3 sequences, more than 85% of them seen just once. The specimen sequenced was CD8+ T cells from PBMCs. The source of these receptors is a human donor with multiple sclerosis.

The table lists this clonotype with a count of one. The CDR3 loop reads CASSPGQGNNSPLHF. As DNA, the CDR3 is TGCGCCAGCAGCCCTGGACAGGGGAATAATTCACCCCTCCACTTT. This sequence joins TRBV4-1 and TRBJ1-6; 9 bases map to TRBD1. V shed 4 bases and J 5 bases; nucleotides not matched to a gene: 3. This CDR3 contains 15 residues. CDR1 is MGHRA, CDR2 YSYEKL, per germline.

DNA for the CDR3: TGTGCCACCAGTGATTTTGGGACTAGCGGTTACAATGAGCAGTTCTTC. This sequence encodes CATSDFGTSGYNEQFF. The chain employs TRBV24-1 and TRBJ2-1; TRBD2 matches at 11 bases. Trimming cost V 1 base and J 4 bases; bases outside gene matches: 2. Germline-derived CDR1 and CDR2 are KGHDR and SFDVKD. The CDR3 totals 16 residues.

The chain joins TRBV27 to TRBJ2-2; D tentatively reads TRBD1 or TRBD2 (5 bases each). CDR1 and CDR2 from the germline V gene are MNHEY and SMNVEV (reference sequence). Trimming took 8 bases from V and 1 from J, leaving 17 bases between them. This CDR3 has 16 amino acids. The CDR3 region has the DNA TGTGCCAGCCCACCCCTCCCGGGGCTGAACACCGGGGAGCTGTTTTTT. Its protein product is CASPPLPGLNTGELFF.

This chain connects TRBV7-6 to TRBJ1-1; D might be TRBD1 (6 bases). CDR3 length: 16 residues. Germline-derived CDR1 and CDR2 are SGHVS and FNYEAQ. Trimming removed 0 bases at V and 4 bases at J, with 15 bases between. CDR3 in DNA: TGTGCCAGCAGCTTAGCAGCATGGGGGGCGGGCACTGAAGCTTTCTTT. Encoded protein: CASSLAAWGAGTEAFF.

This clonotype was recorded only once. The chain employs TRBV13 and TRBJ2-1, with 9 nucleotides matching TRBD2. This CDR3 region has 13 residues. Germline lookup yields CDR1 PRHDT and CDR2 FYEKMQ (reference sequence). V lost 3 bases, J lost 6 bases, and 0 bases stayed unmatched. CDR3 nucleotide sequence: TGTGCCAGCAGCTTTAGCGGGAGCAATGAGCAGTTCTTC. Its translation is CASSFSGSNEQFF.

This chain joins TRBV12-3 or TRBV12-4 and TRBJ1-1; 11 bases map to TRBD1. The CDR3 has 15 residues. V lost 2 bases, J lost 11 bases, and 10 bases stayed unmatched. CDR3 protein: CASSLYPDRGHPAFF. The CDR3 region has the DNA TGTGCCAGCAGTTTATACCCGGACAGGGGGCACCCGGCTTTCTTT.

The rearrangement links TRBV4-1 to TRBJ2-7; a weak D match, TRBD2 (6 bases). The germline CDR1 and CDR2 sequences are MGHRA and YSYEKL. V dropped 2 bases and J dropped 4 bases, with 12 bases sitting between them. The CDR3 length is 14 residues. The CDR3 sequence is CASSQQAGTYEQYF. CDR3 nucleotides: TGCGCCAGCAGCCAACAAGCAGGGACTTACGAGCAGTACTTC.

In its sample, this clonotype was seen once. The J gene is TRBJ2-3, the V gene TRBV30; 8 bases are shared with TRBD2. The CDR3 has 15 amino acids. The V gene end was trimmed by 0 bases and the J gene end by 3 bases; junction bases not matched to a gene: 5. CDR1 and CDR2 (germline): GTSNPN, SVGIG (reference sequence). DNA of the CDR3: TGTGCCTGGAGTGTAAGCGGGAGCGGTACAGATACGCAGTATTTT. It yields the protein CAWSVSGSGTDTQYF. The full variable domain, with the rest looked up from reference TRBV30 and TRBJ2-3, is SQTIHQWPATLVQPVGSPLSLECTVEGTSNPNLYWYRQAAGRGLQLLFYSVGIGQISSEVPQNLSASRPQDRQFILSSKKLLLSDSGFYLCAWSVSGSGTDTQYFGPGTRLTVL.

The chain links TRBV2 to TRBJ1-2; TRBD1 matches at 8 bases. This CDR3 region has 13 residues. V shed 10 bases, J shed 3 bases, and the junction held 7 bases outside the gene matches. The germline CDR1 and CDR2 sequences are SNHLY and FYNNEI. The CDR3 nucleotides read TGTGCCACAACGGACAGGGCCCACTATGGCTACACCTTC. It translates to CATTDRAHYGYTF. The full variable domain, in which reference TRBV2 and TRBJ1-2 provide the parts outside the CDR3, is EPEVTQTPSHQVTQMGQEVILRCVPISNHLYFYWYRQILGQKVEFLVSFYNNEISEKSEIFDDQFSVERPDGSNFTLKIRSTKLEDSAMYFCATTDRAHYGYTFGSGTRLTVV.

J is TRBJ2-3 and V is TRBV9; TRBD1 aligns across 8 bases. The junction had 4 bases not matched to a gene; V was cut back by 4 bases and J by 3 bases. Germline CDR1 SGDLS, CDR2 YYNGEE. The CDR3 spans 14 residues. The CDR3 bases are TGTGCCAGCAGCTTAAGACAGGGGACAGATACGCAGTATTTT. This gives the protein CASSLRQGTDTQYF.

The rearrangement uses TRBV14 and TRBJ2-4; 11 positions match TRBD2. The CDR3 covers 16 residues. Germline V gene lookup returns CDR1 SGHDN and CDR2 FVKESK. V shed 3 bases, J shed 1 base, and the junction held 2 bases outside the gene matches. CDR3 amino acids: CASSHTSGGAKNIQYF. The CDR3 DNA is TGTGCCAGCAGCCATACTAGCGGGGGCGCCAAAAACATTCAGTACTTC. Full variable domain (rest looked up from reference TRBV14 and TRBJ2-4): EAGVTQFPSHSVIEKGQTVTLRCDPISGHDNLYWYRRVMGKEIKFLLHFVKESKQDESGMPNNRFLAERTGGTYSTLKVQPAELEDSGVYFCASSHTSGGAKNIQYFGAGTRLSVL.

This rearrangement joins TRBV19 to TRBJ2-7, with TRBD1 matching 9 bases. The V segment lost 8 bases and the J segment 0 bases; nucleotides outside the gene matches: 8. This CDR3 comprises 15 residues. CDR1 LNHDA and CDR2 SQIVND come from the germline V gene (reference sequence). The CDR3: CASSSGTGFSYEQYF. In DNA, the CDR3 is TGTGCCAGTTCGTCAGGGACAGGGTTCTCCTACGAGCAGTACTTC.

The J gene is TRBJ1-5, the V gene TRBV13, with 10 bases aligning to TRBD1. The trim removed 5 bases at V and 5 bases at J, leaving 6 bases unmatched. Germline V gene data show CDR1 as PRHDT and CDR2 as FYEKMQ (reference sequence). CDR3 length equals 15 residues. The CDR3 region is CASSRRDRGDQPQHF. CDR3 DNA sequence: TGTGCCAGCAGCCGCAGGGACAGGGGTGATCAGCCCCAGCATTTT.

The chain has TRBV7-9 and TRBJ2-7; 8 nucleotides align to TRBD1. The ends lost 3 bases at V and 2 bases at J; junction bases unmatched: 9. Germline CDR1 reads SEHNR; CDR2 reads FQNEAQ (reference sequence). The CDR3 is made up of 16 amino acids. In DNA form, the CDR3 reads TGTGCCAGCAGCTTTCCTACAGGGGGAGACCCCTACGAGCAGTACTTC. Encoded protein: CASSFPTGGDPYEQYF.

The V gene is TRBV29-1, the J gene TRBJ2-1; no definite D call. Germline CDR1 and CDR2: SQVTM and ANQGSEA. The ends were cut back, 7 bases at V and 4 bases at J, with 11 bases in the middle. The CDR3 extends over 12 amino acids. CDR3 amino acids: CSARAGYNEQFF. The CDR3 DNA sequence: TGCAGCGCCAGAGCCGGGTACAATGAGCAGTTCTTC.

V is TRBV6-1 and J is TRBJ2-5, with 8 bases lining up with TRBD2. Germline CDR1 MNHNS, CDR2 SASEGT. V lost 8 bases, J lost 2 bases, and 10 bases stayed unmatched. The CDR3 is 15 amino acids. The CDR3 coding sequence is TGTGCCAGCGGGGCCCGAACTAGCGGTCAAGAGACCCAGTACTTC. Its protein is CASGARTSGQETQYF.

In nucleotides, the CDR3 is TGCAGCGTTGGTCAGAATGAAAAACTGTTTTTT. Amino acid sequence: CSVGQNEKLFF. J is TRBJ1-4 and V is TRBV29-1, with no clear D. Trimming took off 4 bases at V and 5 bases at J, with 5 bases between the two ends. This CDR3 contains 11 residues. Germline CDR1 reads SQVTM; CDR2 reads ANQGSEA.

This clonotype showed up just once. V and J are TRBV6-5 and TRBJ2-3; D possibly corresponds to TRBD1 (5 bases). V was trimmed by 10 bases and J by 2 bases, leaving 16 bases between them. This CDR3 comprises 14 residues. The germline gives CDR1 MNHEY, CDR2 SVGAGI. CDR3 residues: CATAWAGITDTQYF. The DNA for the CDR3 is TGTGCCACCGCCTGGGCAGGGATCACAGATACGCAGTATTTT.

This clonotype was seen just once. V is TRBV7-8 and J is TRBJ2-7; 9 bases are a match to TRBD2. The CDR3 extends over 14 amino acids. V lost 5 bases to trimming and J lost 5 bases; unmatched junction nucleotides: 7. From germline, CDR1 is SGHVS and CDR2 FQNEAQ. The CDR3 here is CASSLRTSVDEQYV. CDR3 DNA sequence: TGTGCCAGCAGCCTCCGGACTAGCGTCGACGAGCAGTACGTC.

This chain connects TRBV7-3 to TRBJ2-6; 8 nucleotides agree with TRBD1. This CDR3 comprises 19 residues. Germline assignment: CDR1 SGHTA and CDR2 FQGTGA. V dropped 5 bases and J dropped 0; count of bases not matched to a gene: 12. This chain's CDR3 is CASSAHPGQVFSGANVLTF. The CDR3 nucleotides are TGTGCCAGCAGCGCACACCCGGGACAGGTGTTCTCTGGGGCCAACGTCCTGACTTTC.

The J gene is TRBJ2-1, the V gene TRBV11-2; D unclear. The length of the CDR3 is 14 residues. Germline V gives CDR1 SGHAT, CDR2 FQNNGV. V was cut by 3 bases and J by 7 bases, with 13 bases left in between. The CDR3 DNA sequence: TGTGCCAGCAGCTTGGTGAGTCTGGCTAATGAGCAGTTCTTC. It is translated as CASSLVSLANEQFF. Complete variable domain (other parts from reference TRBV11-2 and TRBJ2-1): EAGVAQSPRYKIIEKRQSVAFWCNPISGHATLYWYQQILGQGPKLLIQFQNNGVVDDSQLPKDRFSAERLKGVDSTLKIQPAKLEDSAVYLCASSLVSLANEQFFGPGTRLTVL.

The chain combines TRBV20-1 with TRBJ2-7; 7 bases fit TRBD1. The CDR3 runs 13 residues. CDR1 is DFQATT and CDR2 is SNEGSKA in the germline V gene (reference sequence). V was clipped by 3 bases and J by 3 bases; unmatched bases: 5. The CDR3 reads CSARPGGSYEQYV. Written as DNA, the CDR3 is TGCAGTGCTAGGCCAGGGGGTAGCTACGAGCAGTACGTC.

The chain joins TRBV7-9 to TRBJ2-3; D gene unclear. Trimming pared 1 base from V and 2 bases from J, leaving 13 bases between. CDR3 length: 16 amino acids. Germline CDR1 and CDR2: SEHNR and FQNEAQ (reference sequence). This CDR3 reads CASSLDPDDNTDTQYF. CDR3 sequence (DNA): TGTGCCAGCAGCTTAGACCCCGACGATAACACAGATACGCAGTATTTT. Looking up the rest from reference TRBV7-9 and TRBJ2-3 gives the full variable domain: DTGVSQNPRHKITKRGQNVTFRCDPISEHNRLYWYRQTLGQGPEFLTYFQNEAQLEKSRLLSDRFSAERPKGSFSTLEIQRTEQGDSAMYLCASSLDPDDNTDTQYFGPGTRLTVL.

V gene TRBV13 combines with J gene TRBJ1-1; no definite D call. This CDR3 region has 15 residues. The germline V and J ends were trimmed by 5 bases and 0 bases, with 13 bases remaining between them. CDR1 and CDR2 (germline): PRHDT, FYEKMQ (reference sequence). The CDR3 DNA sequence: TGTGCCAGCAGCATTCGACGGGAAGTGAACACTGAAGCTTTCTTT. It specifies CASSIRREVNTEAFF.

The chain uses TRBV29-1 and TRBJ1-2, with D perhaps TRBD1 (5 bases). The CDR3 covers 14 residues. Looked up from germline, CDR1 is SQVTM and CDR2 is ANQGSEA. V was trimmed by 0 bases and J by 2 bases, leaving 10 bases between them. The CDR3 nucleotides read TGCAGCGTTGAAGACGCCAGGGACAACTATGGCTACACCTTC. As protein: CSVEDARDNYGYTF.